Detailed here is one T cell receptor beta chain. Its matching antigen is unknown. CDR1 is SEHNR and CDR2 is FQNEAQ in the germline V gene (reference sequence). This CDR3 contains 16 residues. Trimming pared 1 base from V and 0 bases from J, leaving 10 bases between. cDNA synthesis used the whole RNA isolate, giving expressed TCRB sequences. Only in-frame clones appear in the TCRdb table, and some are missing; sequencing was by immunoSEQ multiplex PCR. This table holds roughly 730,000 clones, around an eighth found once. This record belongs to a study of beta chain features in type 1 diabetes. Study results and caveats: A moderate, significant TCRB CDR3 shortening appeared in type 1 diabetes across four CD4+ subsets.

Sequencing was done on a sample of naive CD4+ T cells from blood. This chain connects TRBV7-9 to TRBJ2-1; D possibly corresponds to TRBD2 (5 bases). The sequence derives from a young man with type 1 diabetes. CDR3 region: CASSLVRGLSYNEQFF. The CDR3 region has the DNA TGTGCCAGCAGCTTAGTACGCGGGCTCTCCTACAATGAGCAGTTCTTC. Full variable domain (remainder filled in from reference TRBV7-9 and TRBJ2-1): DTGVSQNPRHKITKRGQNVTFRCDPISEHNRLYWYRQTLGQGPEFLTYFQNEAQLEKSRLLSDRFSAERPKGSFSTLEIQRTEQGDSAMYLCASSLVRGLSYNEQFFGPGTRLTVL.